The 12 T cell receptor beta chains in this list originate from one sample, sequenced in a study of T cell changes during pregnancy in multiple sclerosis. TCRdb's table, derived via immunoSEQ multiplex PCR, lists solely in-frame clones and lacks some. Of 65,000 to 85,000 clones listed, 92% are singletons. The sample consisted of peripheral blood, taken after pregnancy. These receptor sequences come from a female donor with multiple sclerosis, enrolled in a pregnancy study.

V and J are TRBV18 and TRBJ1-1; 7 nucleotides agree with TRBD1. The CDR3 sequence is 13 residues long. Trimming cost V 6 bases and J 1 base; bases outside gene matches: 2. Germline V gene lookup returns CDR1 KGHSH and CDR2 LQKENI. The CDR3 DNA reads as TGTGCCAGCTCTCGGGACAGGAACACTGAAGCTTTCTTT. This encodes CASSRDRNTEAFF.

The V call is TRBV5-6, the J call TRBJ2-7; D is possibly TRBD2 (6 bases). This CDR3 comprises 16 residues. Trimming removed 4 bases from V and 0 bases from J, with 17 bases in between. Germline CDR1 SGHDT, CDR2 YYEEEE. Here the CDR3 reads CASSGYRDWNSYEQYF. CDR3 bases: TGTGCCAGCAGCGGATACCGGGACTGGAACTCCTACGAGCAGTACTTC.

The CDR3 sequence: CASSTQGADFSNQPQHF. The CDR3 DNA reads TGTGCCAGTAGTACCCAGGGGGCGGACTTCAGCAATCAGCCCCAGCATTTT. The chain carries TRBV19 and TRBJ1-5, with TRBD1 matching over 8 bases. V was clipped by 4 bases and J by 1 base; unmatched bases: 9. Germline V gene lookup returns CDR1 LNHDA and CDR2 SQIVND (reference sequence). The CDR3 is made up of 17 amino acids.

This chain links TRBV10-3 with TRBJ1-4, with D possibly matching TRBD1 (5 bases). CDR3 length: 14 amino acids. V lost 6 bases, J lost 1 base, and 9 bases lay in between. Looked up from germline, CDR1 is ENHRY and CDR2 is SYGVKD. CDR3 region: CAISQGRTNEKLFF. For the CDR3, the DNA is TGTGCCATCAGCCAGGGTCGAACTAATGAAAAACTGTTTTTT.

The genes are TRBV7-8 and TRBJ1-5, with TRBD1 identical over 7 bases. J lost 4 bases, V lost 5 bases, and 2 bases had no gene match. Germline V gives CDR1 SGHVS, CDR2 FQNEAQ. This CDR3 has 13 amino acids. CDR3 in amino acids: CASSRQGNQPQHF. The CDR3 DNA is TGTGCCAGCAGCCGACAGGGAAATCAGCCCCAGCATTTT.

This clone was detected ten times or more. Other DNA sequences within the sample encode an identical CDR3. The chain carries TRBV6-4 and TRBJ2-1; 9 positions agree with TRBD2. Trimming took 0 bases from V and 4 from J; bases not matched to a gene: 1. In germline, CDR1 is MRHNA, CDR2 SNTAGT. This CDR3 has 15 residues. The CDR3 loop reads CASSDSSGSYNEQFF. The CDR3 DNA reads TGTGCCAGCAGTGACTCTAGCGGGAGTTACAATGAGCAGTTCTTC.

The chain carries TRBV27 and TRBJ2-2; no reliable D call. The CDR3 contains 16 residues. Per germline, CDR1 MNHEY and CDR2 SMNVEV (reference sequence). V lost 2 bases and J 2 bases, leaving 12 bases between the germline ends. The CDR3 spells CASSLGGSSNTGELFF. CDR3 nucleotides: TGTGCCAGCAGTTTAGGTGGCTCCTCCAACACCGGGGAGCTGTTTTTT.

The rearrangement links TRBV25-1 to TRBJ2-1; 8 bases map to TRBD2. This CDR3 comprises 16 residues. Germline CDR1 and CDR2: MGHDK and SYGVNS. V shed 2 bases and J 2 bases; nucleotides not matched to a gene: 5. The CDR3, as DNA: TGTGCCAGCAGTGAACCCGCGGGAGGCCCCTACAATGAGCAGTTCTTC. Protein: CASSEPAGGPYNEQFF.

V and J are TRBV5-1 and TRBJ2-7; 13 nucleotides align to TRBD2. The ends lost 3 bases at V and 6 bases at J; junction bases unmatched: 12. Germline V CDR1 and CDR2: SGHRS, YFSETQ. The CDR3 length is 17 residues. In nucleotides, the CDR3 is TGCGCCAGCAGCTCCCTAATTTTGGGACTAGCGGGATCCGAGCAGTACTTC. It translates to CASSSLILGLAGSEQYF.

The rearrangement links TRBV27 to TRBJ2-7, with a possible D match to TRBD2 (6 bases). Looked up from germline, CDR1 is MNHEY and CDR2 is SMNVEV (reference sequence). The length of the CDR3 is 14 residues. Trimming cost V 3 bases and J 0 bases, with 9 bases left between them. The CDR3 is CASSFTGSSYEQYF. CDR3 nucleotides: TGTGCCAGCAGTTTTACCGGGAGCTCCTACGAGCAGTACTTC.

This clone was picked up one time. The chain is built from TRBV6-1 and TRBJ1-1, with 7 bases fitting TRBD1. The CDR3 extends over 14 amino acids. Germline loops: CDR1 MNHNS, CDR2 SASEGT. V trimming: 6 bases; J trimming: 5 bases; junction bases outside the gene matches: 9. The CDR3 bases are TGTGCCAGCAGCCCCGACAGGGTCGGTACTGAAGCTTTCTTT. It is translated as CASSPDRVGTEAFF.

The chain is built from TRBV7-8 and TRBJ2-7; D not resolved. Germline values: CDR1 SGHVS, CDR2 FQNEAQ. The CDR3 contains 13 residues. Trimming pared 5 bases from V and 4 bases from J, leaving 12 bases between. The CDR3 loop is CASSLGPEYEQYF. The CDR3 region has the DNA TGTGCCAGCAGCCTAGGCCCGGAGTACGAGCAGTACTTC.